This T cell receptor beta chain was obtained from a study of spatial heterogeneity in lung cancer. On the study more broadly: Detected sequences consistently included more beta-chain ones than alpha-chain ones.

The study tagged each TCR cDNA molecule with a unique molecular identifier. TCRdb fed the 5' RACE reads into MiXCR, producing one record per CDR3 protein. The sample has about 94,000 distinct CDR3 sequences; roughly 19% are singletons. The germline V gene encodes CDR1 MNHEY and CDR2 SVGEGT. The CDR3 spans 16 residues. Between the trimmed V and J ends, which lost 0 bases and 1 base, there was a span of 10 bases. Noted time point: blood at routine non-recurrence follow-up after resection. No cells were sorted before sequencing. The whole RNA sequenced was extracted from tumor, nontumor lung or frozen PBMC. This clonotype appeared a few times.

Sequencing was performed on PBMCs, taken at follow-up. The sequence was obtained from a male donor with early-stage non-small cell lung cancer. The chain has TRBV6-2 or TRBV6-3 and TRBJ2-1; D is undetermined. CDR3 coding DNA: TGTGCCAGCAGTTACTCGACGCGGCTGTCCTACAATGAGCAGTTCTTC. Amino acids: CASSYSTRLSYNEQFF.